This T cell receptor (beta chain) was sequenced during a study of beta chain features in type 1 diabetes. The junction had 6 bases not matched to a gene; V was cut back by 6 bases and J by 4 bases. CDR3 length: 13 residues. CDR1 and CDR2 from the germline V gene are SGHAT and FQNNGV. Of the isolated RNA, all was reverse transcribed, and so the sequenced material was expressed TCRB transcripts. An average roughly 3.3 million reads came from naive, central memory and regulatory T cell samples. This table comes from immunoSEQ multiplex PCR, and its TCRdb copy is limited to in-frame clones, with some not included. The sample shows around 280,000 clones, about 15% of them seen only once. Study results and limitations: In every one of the four CD4+ subsets, TCRB CDR3s were moderately but significantly shorter in Type 1 diabetes patients.

There are a few counts of this clone. Its antigen is undetermined. The sample taken for sequencing was naive CD4+ T cells from blood. The TCR sequence derives from a young man with type 1 diabetes. V usage is TRBV11-2 and J usage is TRBJ2-7; 7 bases map to TRBD1. CDR3 in amino acids: CASRRQGQYEQYF. The CDR3, as DNA: TGTGCCAGCAGACGGCAGGGACAGTACGAGCAGTACTTC.